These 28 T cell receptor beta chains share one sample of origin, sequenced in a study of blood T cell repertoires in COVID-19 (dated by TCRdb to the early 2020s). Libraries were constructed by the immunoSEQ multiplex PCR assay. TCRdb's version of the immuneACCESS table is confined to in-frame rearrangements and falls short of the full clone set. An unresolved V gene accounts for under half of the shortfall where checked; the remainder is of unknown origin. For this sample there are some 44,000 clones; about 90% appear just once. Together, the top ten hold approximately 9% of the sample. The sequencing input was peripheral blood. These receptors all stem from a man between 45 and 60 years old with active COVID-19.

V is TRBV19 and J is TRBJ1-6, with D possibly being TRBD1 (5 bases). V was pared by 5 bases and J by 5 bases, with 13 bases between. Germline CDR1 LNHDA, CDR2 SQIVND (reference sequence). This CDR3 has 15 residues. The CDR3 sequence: CASSGAPQNNSPLHF. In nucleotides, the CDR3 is TGTGCCAGTAGTGGGGCGCCTCAGAATAATTCACCCCTCCACTTT.

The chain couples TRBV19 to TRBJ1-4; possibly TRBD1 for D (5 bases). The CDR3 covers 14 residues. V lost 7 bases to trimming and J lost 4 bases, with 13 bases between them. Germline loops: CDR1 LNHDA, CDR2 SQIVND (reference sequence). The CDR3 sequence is CASTMGQVNEKLFF. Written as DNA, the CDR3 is TGTGCCAGTACCATGGGGCAGGTTAATGAAAAACTGTTTTTT. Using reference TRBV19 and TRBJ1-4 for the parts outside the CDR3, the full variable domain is DGGITQSPKYLFRKEGQNVTLSCEQNLNHDAMYWYRQDPGQGLRLIYYSQIVNDFQKGDIAEGYSVSREKKESFPLTVTSAQKNPTAFYLCASTMGQVNEKLFFGSGTQLSVL.

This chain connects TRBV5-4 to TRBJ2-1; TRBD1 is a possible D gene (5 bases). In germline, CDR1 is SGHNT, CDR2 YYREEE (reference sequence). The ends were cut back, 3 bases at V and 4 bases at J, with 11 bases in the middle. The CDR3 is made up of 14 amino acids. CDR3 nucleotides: TGTGCCAGCAGCTCCCAAAGACAGTACAATGAGCAGTTCTTC. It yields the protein CASSSQRQYNEQFF.

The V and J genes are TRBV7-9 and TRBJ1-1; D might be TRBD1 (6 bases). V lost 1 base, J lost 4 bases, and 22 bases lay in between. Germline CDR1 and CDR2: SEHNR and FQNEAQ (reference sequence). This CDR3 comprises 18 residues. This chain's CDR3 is CASSLDPTWGLAGTEAFF. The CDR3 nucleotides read TGTGCCAGCAGCTTAGACCCTACCTGGGGGCTAGCGGGCACTGAAGCTTTCTTT.

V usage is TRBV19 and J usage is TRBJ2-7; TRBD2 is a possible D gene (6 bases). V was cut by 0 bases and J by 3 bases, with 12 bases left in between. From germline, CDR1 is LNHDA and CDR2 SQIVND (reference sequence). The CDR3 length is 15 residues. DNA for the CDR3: TGTGCCAGTAGTATAGACGGCGGGGTAAACTACGAGCAGTACTTC. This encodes CASSIDGGVNYEQYF.

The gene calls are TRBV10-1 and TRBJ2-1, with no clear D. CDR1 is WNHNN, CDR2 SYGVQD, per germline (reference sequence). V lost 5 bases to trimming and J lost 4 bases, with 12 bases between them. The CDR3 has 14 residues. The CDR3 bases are TGCGCCAGCAGTACCCTCGACTCTTACAATGAGCAGTTCTTC. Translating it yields CASSTLDSYNEQFF.

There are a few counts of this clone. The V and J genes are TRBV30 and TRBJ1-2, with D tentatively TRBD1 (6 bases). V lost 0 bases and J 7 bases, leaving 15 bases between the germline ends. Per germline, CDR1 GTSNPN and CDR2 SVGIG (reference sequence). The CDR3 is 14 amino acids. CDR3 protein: CAWSVDSALPGYTF. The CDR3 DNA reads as TGTGCCTGGAGTGTGGACAGTGCCCTCCCTGGCTACACCTTC.

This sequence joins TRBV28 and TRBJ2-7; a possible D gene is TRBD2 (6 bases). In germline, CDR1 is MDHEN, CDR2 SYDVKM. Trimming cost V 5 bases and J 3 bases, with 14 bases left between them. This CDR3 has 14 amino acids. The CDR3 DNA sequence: TGTGCCAGCAGTACCCGGTGGGGAGGCTACGAGCAGTACTTC. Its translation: CASSTRWGGYEQYF.

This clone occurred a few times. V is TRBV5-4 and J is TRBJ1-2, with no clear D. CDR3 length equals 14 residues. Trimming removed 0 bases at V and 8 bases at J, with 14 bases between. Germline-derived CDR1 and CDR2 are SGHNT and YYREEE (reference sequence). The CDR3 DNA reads TGTGCCAGCAGCTTGGATTCAGGAATCGAAGGCTACACCTTC. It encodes CASSLDSGIEGYTF.

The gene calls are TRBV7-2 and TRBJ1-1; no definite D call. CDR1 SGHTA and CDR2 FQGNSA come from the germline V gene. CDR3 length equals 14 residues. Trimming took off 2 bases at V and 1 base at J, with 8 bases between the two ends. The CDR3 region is CASSLWLRNTEAFF. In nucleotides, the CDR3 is TGTGCCAGCAGCTTATGGTTGAGGAACACTGAAGCTTTCTTT.

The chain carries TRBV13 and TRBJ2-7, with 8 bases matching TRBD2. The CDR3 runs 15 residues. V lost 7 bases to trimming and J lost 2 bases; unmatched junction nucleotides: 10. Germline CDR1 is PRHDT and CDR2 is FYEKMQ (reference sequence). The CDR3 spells CASTLAAGGTYEQYF. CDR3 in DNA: TGTGCCAGCACCCTAGCCGCGGGAGGTACCTACGAGCAGTACTTC.

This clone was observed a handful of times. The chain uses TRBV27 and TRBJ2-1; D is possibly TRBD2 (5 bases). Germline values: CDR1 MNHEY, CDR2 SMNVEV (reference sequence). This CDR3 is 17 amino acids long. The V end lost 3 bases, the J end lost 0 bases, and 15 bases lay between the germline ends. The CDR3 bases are TGTGCCAGCAGTTTCCCTAGCATGGGTACCTCCTACAATGAGCAGTTCTTC. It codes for CASSFPSMGTSYNEQFF.

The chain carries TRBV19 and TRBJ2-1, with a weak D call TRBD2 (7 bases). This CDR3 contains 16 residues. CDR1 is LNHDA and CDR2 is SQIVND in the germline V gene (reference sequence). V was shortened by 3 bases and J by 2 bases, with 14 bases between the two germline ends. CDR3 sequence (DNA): TGTGCCAGTAGTATTGTCGGGGGGCCAACCTACAATGAGCAGTTCTTC. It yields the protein CASSIVGGPTYNEQFF.

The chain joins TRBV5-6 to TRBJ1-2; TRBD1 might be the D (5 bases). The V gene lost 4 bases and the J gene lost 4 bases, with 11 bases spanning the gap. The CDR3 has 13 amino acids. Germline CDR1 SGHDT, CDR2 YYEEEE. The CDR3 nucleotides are TGTGCCAGCAGCACGACAGACTCCTATGGCTACACCTTC. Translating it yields CASSTTDSYGYTF. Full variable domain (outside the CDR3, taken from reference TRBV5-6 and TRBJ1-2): DAGVTQSPTHLIKTRGQQVTLRCSPKSGHDTVSWYQQALGQGPQFIFQYYEEEERQRGNFPDRFSGHQFPNYSSELNVNALLLGDSALYLCASSTTDSYGYTFGSGTRLTVV.

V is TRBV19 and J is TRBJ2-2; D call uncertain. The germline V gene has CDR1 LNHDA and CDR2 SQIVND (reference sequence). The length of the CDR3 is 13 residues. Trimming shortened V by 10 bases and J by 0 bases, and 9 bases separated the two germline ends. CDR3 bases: TGTGCCACCCTCGAGTCGAACACCGGGGAGCTGTTTTTT. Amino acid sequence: CATLESNTGELFF.

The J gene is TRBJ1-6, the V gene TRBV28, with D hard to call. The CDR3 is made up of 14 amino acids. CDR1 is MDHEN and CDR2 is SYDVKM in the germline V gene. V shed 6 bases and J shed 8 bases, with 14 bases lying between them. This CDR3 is CASSRGRFDSPLHF. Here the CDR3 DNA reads TGTGCCAGCAGCCGGGGAAGGTTTGATTCACCCCTCCACTTT.

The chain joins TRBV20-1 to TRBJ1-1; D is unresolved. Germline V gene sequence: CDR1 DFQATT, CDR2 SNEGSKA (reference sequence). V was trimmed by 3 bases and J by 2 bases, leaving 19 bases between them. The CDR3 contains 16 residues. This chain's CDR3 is CSASPTFGGLNTEAFF. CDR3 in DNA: TGCAGTGCTAGTCCCACGTTTGGAGGGCTAAACACTGAAGCTTTCTTT.

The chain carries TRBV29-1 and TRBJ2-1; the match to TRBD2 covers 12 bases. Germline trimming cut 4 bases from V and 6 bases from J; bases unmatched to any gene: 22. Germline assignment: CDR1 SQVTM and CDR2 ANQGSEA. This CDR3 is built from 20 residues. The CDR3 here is CSVGTLTSGRVSRRGNEQFF. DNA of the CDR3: TGCAGCGTTGGGACCCTGACTAGCGGGAGAGTATCTAGGCGGGGCAATGAGCAGTTCTTC.

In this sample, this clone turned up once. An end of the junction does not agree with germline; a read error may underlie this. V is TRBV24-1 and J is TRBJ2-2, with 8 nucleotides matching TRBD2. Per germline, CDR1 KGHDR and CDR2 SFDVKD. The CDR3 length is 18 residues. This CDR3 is CATSSVGRSSGNSGELFF. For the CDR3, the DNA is TGTGCCACCTCCAGTGTAGGGAGGAGTAGCGGGAACTCCGGGGAGCTGTTTTTT.

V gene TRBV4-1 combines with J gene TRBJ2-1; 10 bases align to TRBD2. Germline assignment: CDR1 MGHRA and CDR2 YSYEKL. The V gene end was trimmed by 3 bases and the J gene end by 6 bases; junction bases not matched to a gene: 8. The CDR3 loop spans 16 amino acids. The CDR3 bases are TGCGCCAGCAGCCACAACGGACTAGCGGTGTCCAATGAGCAGTTCTTC. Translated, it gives CASSHNGLAVSNEQFF.

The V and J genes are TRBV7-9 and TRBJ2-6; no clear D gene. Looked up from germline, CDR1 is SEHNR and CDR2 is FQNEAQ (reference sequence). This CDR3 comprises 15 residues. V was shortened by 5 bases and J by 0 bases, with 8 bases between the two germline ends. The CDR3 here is CASSPDISGANVLTF. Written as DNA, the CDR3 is TGTGCCAGCAGCCCCGACATCTCTGGGGCCAACGTCCTGACTTTC.

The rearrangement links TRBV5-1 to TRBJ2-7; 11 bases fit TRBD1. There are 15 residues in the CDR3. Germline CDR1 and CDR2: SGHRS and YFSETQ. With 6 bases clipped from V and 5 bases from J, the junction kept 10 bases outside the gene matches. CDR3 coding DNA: TGCGCCAGCACCCTAGATGGACAGGGGGCCGACGAGCAGTACTTC. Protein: CASTLDGQGADEQYF.

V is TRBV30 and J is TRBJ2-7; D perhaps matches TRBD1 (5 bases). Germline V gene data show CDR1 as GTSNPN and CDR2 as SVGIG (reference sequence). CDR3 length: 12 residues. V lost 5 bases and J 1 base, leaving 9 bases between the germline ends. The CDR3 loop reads CAWAGNSYEQYF. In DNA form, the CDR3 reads TGTGCCTGGGCAGGGAATTCCTACGAGCAGTACTTC. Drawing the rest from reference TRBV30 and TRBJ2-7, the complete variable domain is SQTIHQWPATLVQPVGSPLSLECTVEGTSNPNLYWYRQAAGRGLQLLFYSVGIGQISSEVPQNLSASRPQDRQFILSSKKLLLSDSGFYLCAWAGNSYEQYFGPGTRLTVT.

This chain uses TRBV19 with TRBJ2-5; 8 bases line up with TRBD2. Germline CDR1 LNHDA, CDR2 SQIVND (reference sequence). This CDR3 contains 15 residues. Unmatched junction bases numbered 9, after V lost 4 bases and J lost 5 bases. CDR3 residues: CASSRLAQAQETQYF. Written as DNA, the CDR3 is TGTGCCAGTAGTAGACTAGCGCAAGCCCAGGAGACCCAGTACTTC.

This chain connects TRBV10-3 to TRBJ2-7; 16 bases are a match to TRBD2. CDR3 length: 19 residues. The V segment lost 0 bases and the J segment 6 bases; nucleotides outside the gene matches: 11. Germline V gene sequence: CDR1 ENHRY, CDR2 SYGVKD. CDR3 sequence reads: CAISESLPGLAGGPSEQYF. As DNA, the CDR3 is TGTGCCATCAGTGAGTCCCTCCCGGGACTAGCGGGAGGGCCGAGCGAGCAGTACTTC.

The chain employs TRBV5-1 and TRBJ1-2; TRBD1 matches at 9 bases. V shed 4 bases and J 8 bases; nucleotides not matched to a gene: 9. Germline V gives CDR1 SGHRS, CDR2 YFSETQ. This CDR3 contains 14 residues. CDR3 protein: CASSPRRQGEGYTF. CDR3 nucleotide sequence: TGCGCCAGCAGCCCAAGGAGACAGGGGGAGGGCTACACCTTC.

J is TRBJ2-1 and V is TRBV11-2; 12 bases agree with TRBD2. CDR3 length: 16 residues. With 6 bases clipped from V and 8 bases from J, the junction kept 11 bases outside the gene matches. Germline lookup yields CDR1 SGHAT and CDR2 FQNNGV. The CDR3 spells CASRRLAGDNTDEQFF. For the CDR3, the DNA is TGTGCCAGCAGGAGACTAGCGGGAGATAACACGGATGAGCAGTTCTTC.

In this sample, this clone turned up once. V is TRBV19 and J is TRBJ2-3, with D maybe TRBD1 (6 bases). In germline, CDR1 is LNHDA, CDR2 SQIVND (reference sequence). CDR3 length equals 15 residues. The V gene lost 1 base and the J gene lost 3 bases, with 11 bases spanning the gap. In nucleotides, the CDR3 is TGTGCCAGTAGTATAGCTTATACAGGGACAGATACGCAGTATTTT. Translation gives CASSIAYTGTDTQYF.